A single sample is the source of the 12 T cell receptor beta chains below, sequenced in a study of regulatory and conventional T cells in RAG deficiency. Genomic DNA came from blood regulatory T cells gated CD4+ CD25-high CD127-low. Assay used: immunoSEQ multiplex PCR; TCRdb lists only in-frame clones, some missing. The data contain some 20,000 clones, roughly 90% of them singletons. These same data were also listed under a study on regulatory T cells. That source adds: The primer mix had 52 TRBV and 13 TRBJ primers.

Sequencing used Tregs sorted from blood. Receptors originate from a human donor in good health.

V gene TRBV5-6 combines with J gene TRBJ2-2; TRBD2 aligns across 7 bases. The CDR3 loop spans 16 amino acids. V was clipped by 1 base and J by 5 bases; unmatched bases: 8. Germline CDR1 and CDR2: SGHDT and YYEEEE. CDR3: CASSLPHRGGTGELFF. Written as DNA, the CDR3 is TGTGCCAGCAGCTTGCCCCACCGGGGAGGGACCGGGGAGCTGTTTTTT.

Written as DNA, the CDR3 is TGTGCCAGCCTTTGGGAGACCCAGTACTTC. Translating gives CASLWETQYF. The V gene is TRBV19, the J gene TRBJ2-5; D not certain. In germline, CDR1 is LNHDA, CDR2 SQIVND (reference sequence). Trimming stripped 9 bases from V and 5 bases from J, with 7 bases between. CDR3 length equals 10 residues.

The rearrangement joins TRBV28 to TRBJ2-7; TRBD2 might be the D (7 bases). V gave up 4 bases and J gave up 3 bases, with 10 bases separating them. Germline V gene data show CDR1 as MDHEN and CDR2 as SYDVKM. This CDR3 has 13 amino acids. CDR3 bases: TGTGCCAGCAGTTGGGGGGGCTACTACGAGCAGTACTTC. Protein: CASSWGGYYEQYF.

The genes are TRBV18 and TRBJ1-2, with D possibly being TRBD1 (6 bases). CDR3 length: 15 amino acids. CDR1 is KGHSH, CDR2 LQKENI, per germline. V lost 1 base and J 4 bases, leaving 13 bases between the germline ends. The CDR3 here is CASSPREIRGYGYTF. The CDR3 DNA is TGTGCCAGCTCACCACGGGAGATCAGGGGCTATGGCTACACCTTC.

V is TRBV19 and J is TRBJ1-5; no clear D. The CDR3 spans 14 residues. Looked up from germline, CDR1 is LNHDA and CDR2 is SQIVND (reference sequence). Trimming removed 6 bases at V and 3 bases at J, with 12 bases between. The CDR3 spells CASRHTSYNQPQHF. The CDR3 DNA is TGTGCCAGTAGGCATACCTCCTACAATCAGCCCCAGCATTTT.

The chain has TRBV4-1 and TRBJ2-3; TRBD2 matches at 12 bases. Unmatched junction bases numbered 7, after V lost 4 bases and J lost 2 bases. Germline CDR1 and CDR2: MGHRA and YSYEKL. The CDR3 has 17 amino acids. The CDR3 DNA reads as TGCGCCAGCAGCCGCACGACTAGCGGGAGCTTCACAGATACGCAGTATTTT. This codes for CASSRTTSGSFTDTQYF.

V and J are TRBV14 and TRBJ2-3, with D tentatively TRBD2 (6 bases). CDR3 length: 14 residues. CDR1 SGHDN and CDR2 FVKESK come from the germline V gene. Trimming cost V 4 bases and J 6 bases, with 14 bases left between them. The CDR3 DNA reads as TGTGCCAGCAGCCCCCGGTCCCTAGCGGATACGCAGTATTTT. It codes for CASSPRSLADTQYF.

J is TRBJ1-2 and V is TRBV19; TRBD1 agrees at 9 bases. This CDR3 comprises 15 residues. Germline-derived CDR1 and CDR2 are LNHDA and SQIVND (reference sequence). V lost 1 base and J lost 2; bases outside the gene matches: 2. CDR3 region: CASSIVGQGNYGYTF. CDR3 nucleotides: TGTGCCAGTAGTATAGTTGGACAGGGGAACTATGGCTACACCTTC. The entire variable domain, with the rest obtained from reference TRBV19 and TRBJ1-2, is as follows: DGGITQSPKYLFRKEGQNVTLSCEQNLNHDAMYWYRQDPGQGLRLIYYSQIVNDFQKGDIAEGYSVSREKKESFPLTVTSAQKNPTAFYLCASSIVGQGNYGYTFGSGTRLTVV.

This chain connects TRBV5-1 to TRBJ1-2, with D possibly TRBD1 on 5 matching bases. The CDR3 spans 13 residues. The V gene lost 4 bases and the J gene lost 6 bases, with 13 bases spanning the gap. The germline V gene has CDR1 SGHRS and CDR2 YFSETQ. The CDR3 protein is CASSEGLGDGYTF. The CDR3 bases are TGCGCCAGCAGCGAGGGGTTGGGGGATGGCTACACCTTC.

The chain recombines TRBV4-2 with TRBJ2-1, with unresolved D. The germline gives CDR1 LGHNA, CDR2 YNFKEQ. The CDR3 totals 17 residues. Between the trimmed V and J ends, which lost 0 bases and 0 bases, there was a span of 12 bases. This CDR3 reads CASSQDPGQSSYNEQFF. The CDR3 DNA reads as TGTGCCAGCAGCCAAGATCCCGGCCAGAGCTCCTACAATGAGCAGTTCTTC.

This chain uses TRBV6-5 with TRBJ1-1; weak D call: TRBD1 (6 bases). The V and J ends lost 5 bases and 5 bases respectively, with 9 bases between them. Per germline, CDR1 MNHEY and CDR2 SVGAGI. The CDR3 sequence is 12 residues long. The CDR3 is CASSKQGTEAFF. The CDR3 DNA follows: TGTGCCAGCAGTAAACAGGGTACTGAAGCTTTCTTT.

This chain connects TRBV28 to TRBJ2-7; TRBD1 agrees at 11 bases. CDR3 length: 15 amino acids. The V and J ends lost 5 bases and 3 bases, in that order; junction bases with no gene match: 6. Germline V CDR1 and CDR2: MDHEN, SYDVKM. For the CDR3, the DNA is TGTGCCAGCAGTCCACCCGGGACAGGGGGCTACGAGCAGTACTTC. This gives the protein CASSPPGTGGYEQYF.